This entry concerns a single TCR beta chain. The data were obtained in a study of shared clonotypes between healthy human individuals. Sequenced by immunoSEQ multiplex PCR; TCRdb stores in-frame clones only, minus some. The sample contains roughly 1.5 million clones, around 98% of which appear only once. The sample comprised naive CD4+ T cells sorted from blood. Subset denoted: CD45RA+ positively selected. This TCR was recovered from a man under 40 in good health.

The CDR3 sequence: CASSARTTPYNEQFF. Here the CDR3 DNA reads TGTGCCAGCAGTGCACGGACTACACCCTACAATGAGCAGTTCTTC. This chain links TRBV2 with TRBJ2-1; possible D gene TRBD2, 6 bases. The V end lost 4 bases, the J end lost 2 bases, and 12 bases lay between the germline ends. CDR1 and CDR2 (germline): SNHLY, FYNNEI. This CDR3 has 15 amino acids.